The T cell receptor (beta chain) under discussion was sequenced for a study of blood T cell repertoires in COVID-19. The overall study: Collection of acute and convalescent COVID-19 samples took place in the United States, Italy and Spain. Sample material is recorded as cDNA or gDNA derived from T cells, B-cell-depleted T cells, or PBMCs.

The CDR3 extends over 14 amino acids. In germline, CDR1 is DFQATT, CDR2 SNEGSKA (reference sequence). V dropped 3 bases and J dropped 6 bases, with 15 bases sitting between them. Original handling: The authors estimated nucleated cell counts from reference gene primer amplification. Repertoires were generated with immunoSEQ multiplex PCR, while TCRdb's copy carries only in-frame clones and drops some. V, J and clone size are taken as reported in that table, and D and trimming were inferred from the DNA itself. The sample has a few hundred thousand clones, around 81% seen once; the top ten hold approximately 15%. It was during active infection that Seattle patients were enrolled and then longitudinally followed.

The source material was peripheral blood. This TCR came from a person aged 65 to 79 with COVID-19, enrolled during active disease. V usage is TRBV20-1 and J usage is TRBJ1-5; D gene unclear. The CDR3 bases are TGCAGTGCTAGTCCCGGGGTTACTCGTCAGCCCCAGCATTTT. Its translation: CSASPGVTRQPQHF.